The 2 T cell receptor beta chains below were found in one sample sequenced in a study of cytomegalovirus exposure and HLA in healthy donors. The PCR contained 60 Vbeta and 13 Jbeta primers. Repertoires were generated with immunoSEQ multiplex PCR, while TCRdb's copy carries only in-frame clones and drops some. This sample has approximately 220,000 clones; roughly 80% occur once, and the top ten carry about 3.1%. The sequenced material came from PBMCs. These TCRs come from a man younger than 40 in good health and CMV-seronegative.

The chain recombines TRBV7-2 with TRBJ2-3; 7 bases line up with TRBD1. CDR1 and CDR2 (germline): SGHTA, FQGNSA. CDR3 length equals 15 residues. The trim removed 4 bases at V and 1 base at J, leaving 5 bases unmatched. The CDR3 here is CASSSGTDRTDTQYF. CDR3 in DNA: TGTGCCAGCAGCTCCGGGACAGACCGCACAGATACGCAGTATTTT.

V gene TRBV5-1 combines with J gene TRBJ1-2; D is unclear. Germline values: CDR1 SGHRS, CDR2 YFSETQ. This CDR3 comprises 13 residues. Trimming left V 6 bases short and J 0 bases short, with 9 bases between. This CDR3 is CASNEDSNYGYTF. CDR3 bases: TGCGCCAGCAACGAGGACTCTAACTATGGCTACACCTTC. The full variable domain, completed using reference TRBV5-1 and TRBJ1-2, is KAGVTQTPRYLIKTRGQQVTLSCSPISGHRSVSWYQQTPGQGLQFLFEYFSETQRNKGNFPGRFSGRQFSNSRSEMNVSTLELGDSALYLCASNEDSNYGYTFGSGTRLTVV.